These 11 T cell receptor beta chains originate from one sample sequenced in a study of cytomegalovirus exposure and HLA in healthy donors. Both 60 Vbeta primers and 13 Jbeta primers went into the PCR. Assay: immunoSEQ multiplex PCR; the TCRdb copy retains only in-frame clones and omits some. The sample includes roughly 120,000 clones, more than 60% of them seen just once. Sequenced material: PBMCs. These receptors all come from a woman aged 40 to 50 in good health and CMV-seropositive.

This rearrangement joins TRBV5-4 to TRBJ1-2, with 7 bases lining up with TRBD1. Per the germline V gene, CDR1 is SGHNT and CDR2 is YYREEE (reference sequence). The V gene end was trimmed by 3 bases and the J gene end by 4 bases; junction bases not matched to a gene: 3. The CDR3 length is 13 residues. The chain's CDR3 is CASSSTGIYGYTF. In DNA form, the CDR3 reads TGTGCCAGCAGCTCGACAGGGATCTATGGCTACACCTTC.

Only a few counts were recorded for this clone. This sequence joins TRBV4-2 and TRBJ2-3; D is perhaps TRBD2 (5 bases). Germline-derived CDR1 and CDR2 are LGHNA and YNFKEQ. The CDR3 has 14 amino acids. Between the trimmed V and J ends, which lost 4 bases and 4 bases, there was a span of 12 bases. The CDR3 protein is CASSPRTLSDTQYF. The CDR3 DNA is TGTGCCAGCAGCCCTAGGACTTTATCAGATACGCAGTATTTT.

The J gene is TRBJ1-4, the V gene TRBV4-1, with no clear D. The CDR3 consists of 14 residues. Germline assignment: CDR1 MGHRA and CDR2 YSYEKL. V lost 1 base to trimming and J lost 4 bases, with 7 bases between them. DNA for the CDR3: TGCGCCAGCAGCCAAGCAGGCCTTAATGAAAAACTGTTTTTT. Its protein product is CASSQAGLNEKLFF.

The chain links TRBV19 to TRBJ1-2; a possible D gene is TRBD1 (5 bases). Germline CDR1 LNHDA, CDR2 SQIVND (reference sequence). The CDR3 has 12 amino acids. V was trimmed by 4 bases and J by 7 bases, leaving 10 bases between them. DNA of the CDR3: TGTGCCAGTAGTACCCAGACAGCTGGCTACACCTTC. It specifies CASSTQTAGYTF.

The chain has TRBV29-1 and TRBJ1-1; perhaps TRBD1 as D (6 bases). This CDR3 is built from 10 residues. The germline V and J ends were trimmed by 6 bases and 6 bases, with 8 bases remaining between them. Germline CDR1 SQVTM, CDR2 ANQGSEA. The CDR3: CSVAGAEAFF. In DNA form, the CDR3 reads TGCAGCGTAGCAGGGGCTGAAGCTTTCTTT.

CDR3 bases: TGTGCCAGCAGCTTAAGCGCGACCGGGGAGCTGTTTTTT. Protein product: CASSLSATGELFF. The chain is built from TRBV7-3 and TRBJ2-2; D not resolved. The CDR3 contains 13 residues. V shed 1 base and J shed 5 bases, with 5 bases lying between them. The V gene's germline CDR1 is SGHTA and CDR2 FQGTGA.

The J gene is TRBJ2-5, the V gene TRBV9; 9 bases fit TRBD1. Germline lookup yields CDR1 SGDLS and CDR2 YYNGEE. Unmatched junction bases numbered 11, after V lost 4 bases and J lost 4 bases. There are 16 residues in the CDR3. CDR3 sequence reads: CASSLKGQGNRETQYF. DNA of the CDR3: TGTGCCAGCAGCCTGAAAGGACAGGGGAATCGAGAGACCCAGTACTTC.

CDR3 sequence reads: CASSPGTDFSNQPQHF. The CDR3 region has the DNA TGCGCCAGCAGCCCCGGGACAGACTTTAGCAATCAGCCCCAGCATTTT. This sequence joins TRBV4-3 and TRBJ1-5, with 7 bases that match TRBD1. J was trimmed by 0 bases and V by 4 bases; bases with no gene match: 6. The CDR3 contains 16 residues. The germline CDR1 and CDR2 sequences are LGHNA and YSLEER.

The V and J genes are TRBV2 and TRBJ1-1; D may be TRBD1 (6 bases). Germline CDR1 SNHLY, CDR2 FYNNEI. This CDR3 has 13 amino acids. Trimming removed 5 bases from V and 4 bases from J, with 11 bases in between. The CDR3 nucleotides read TGTGCCAGCAGTACCGGGACACCCACTGAAGCTTTCTTT. It specifies CASSTGTPTEAFF. The complete variable domain, with remaining parts taken from reference TRBV2 and TRBJ1-1, reads EPEVTQTPSHQVTQMGQEVILRCVPISNHLYFYWYRQILGQKVEFLVSFYNNEISEKSEIFDDQFSVERPDGSNFTLKIRSTKLEDSAMYFCASSTGTPTEAFFGQGTRLTVV.

The chain recombines TRBV5-4 with TRBJ2-3; 8 bases fit TRBD2. Germline V gene data show CDR1 as SGHNT and CDR2 as YYREEE (reference sequence). V lost 4 bases to trimming and J lost 0 bases; unmatched junction nucleotides: 10. This CDR3 is built from 17 residues. The CDR3 loop is CASSPSGTRQSTDTQYF. As DNA, the CDR3 is TGTGCCAGCAGCCCCTCCGGGACTAGGCAGAGCACAGATACGCAGTATTTT.

This rearrangement joins TRBV5-1 to TRBJ1-1, with no clear D. The V end lost 0 bases, the J end lost 0 bases, and 6 bases lay between the germline ends. Germline CDR1 and CDR2: SGHRS and YFSETQ. The CDR3 runs 14 residues. The CDR3 here is CASSLAGMNTEAFF. In DNA, the CDR3 is TGCGCCAGCAGCTTGGCCGGTATGAACACTGAAGCTTTCTTT.